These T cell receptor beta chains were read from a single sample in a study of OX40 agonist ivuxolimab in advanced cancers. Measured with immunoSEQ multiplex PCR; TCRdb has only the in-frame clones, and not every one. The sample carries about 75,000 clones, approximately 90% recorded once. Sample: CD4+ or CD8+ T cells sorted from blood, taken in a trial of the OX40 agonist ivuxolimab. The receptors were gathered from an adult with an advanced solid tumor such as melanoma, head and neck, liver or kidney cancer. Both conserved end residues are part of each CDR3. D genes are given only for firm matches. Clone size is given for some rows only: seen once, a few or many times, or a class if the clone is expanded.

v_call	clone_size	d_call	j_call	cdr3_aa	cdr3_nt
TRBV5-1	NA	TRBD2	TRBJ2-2	CASSLAQAGVTGELFF	TGCGCCAGCAGCTTGGCCCAAGCGGGAGTCACCGGGGAGCTGTTTTTT
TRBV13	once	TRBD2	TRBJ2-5	CASSWGLADLKSVTQYF	TGTGCCAGCAGCTGGGGACTAGCGGATTTGAAGAGTGTGACCCAGTACTTC
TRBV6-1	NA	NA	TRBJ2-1	CASVEASEQFF	TGTGCCAGCGTTGAGGCGAGTGAGCAGTTCTTC
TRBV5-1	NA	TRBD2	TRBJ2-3	CASSWERGRGDTQYF	TGCGCCAGCAGCTGGGAGCGGGGGCGAGGAGATACGCAGTATTTT
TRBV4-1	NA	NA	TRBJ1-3	CASSLTGTTGNTIYF	TGCGCCAGCAGCCTAACAGGGACTACTGGAAACACCATATATTTT
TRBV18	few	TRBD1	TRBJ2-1	CASSPMTGVYNEQFF	TGTGCCAGCTCACCGATGACAGGGGTCTACAATGAGCAGTTCTTC
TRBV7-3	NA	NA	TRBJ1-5	CASSLGERQPQHF	TGTGCCAGCAGCTTAGGAGAACGACAGCCCCAGCATTTT
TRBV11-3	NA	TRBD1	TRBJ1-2	CASSLRAGGDFGYGYTF	TGTGCCAGCAGCTTAAGGGCAGGGGGCGACTTTGGCTATGGCTACACCTTC
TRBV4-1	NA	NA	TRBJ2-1	CASSPLNGKQFF	TGCGCCAGCAGCCCCCTCAACGGGAAGCAGTTCTTC
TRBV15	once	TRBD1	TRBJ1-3	CAIGDSSGNTIYF	TGTGCCATTGGGGACAGCTCTGGAAACACCATATATTTT
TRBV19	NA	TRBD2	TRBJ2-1	CASTPGRLAGTYNEQFF	TGTGCCAGCACACCCGGGCGACTAGCGGGTACCTACAATGAGCAGTTCTTC
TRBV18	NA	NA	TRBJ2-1	CASSPPVLLNEQFF	TGTGCCAGCTCCCCACCGGTGCTACTCAATGAGCAGTTCTTC
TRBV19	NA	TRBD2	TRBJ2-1	CATSTSGTSYNEQFF	TGTGCCACCTCGACTAGCGGGACTTCCTACAATGAGCAGTTCTTC
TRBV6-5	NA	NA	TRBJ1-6	CASSYSQSSYNSPLHF	TGTGCCAGCAGTTACAGCCAGAGCTCCTATAATTCACCCCTCCACTTT
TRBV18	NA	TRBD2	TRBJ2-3	CASSPTSGRTDTQYF	TGTGCCAGCTCACCTACTAGCGGGAGAACAGATACGCAGTATTTT
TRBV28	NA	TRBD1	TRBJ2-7	CASSKPGTASYEQYF	TGTGCCAGCAGTAAACCCGGGACAGCTTCCTACGAGCAGTACTTC
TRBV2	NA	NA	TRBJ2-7	CASSETGPYEQYF	TGTGCCAGCAGTGAGACGGGGCCCTACGAGCAGTACTTC
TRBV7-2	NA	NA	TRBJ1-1	CASSQYAGTEAFF	TGTGCCAGCAGCCAATACGCGGGCACTGAAGCTTTCTTT
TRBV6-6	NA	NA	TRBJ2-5	CASSYPALEETQYF	TGTGCCAGCAGTTACCCCGCGCTGGAAGAGACCCAGTACTTC
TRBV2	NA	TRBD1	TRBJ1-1	CASRSTTGGNTEAFF	TGTGCCAGCAGGAGCACTACAGGGGGGAACACTGAAGCTTTCTTT
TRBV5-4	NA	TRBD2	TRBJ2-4	CASSFGLAGGPANVNIQYF	TGTGCCAGCAGCTTCGGACTAGCGGGAGGGCCGGCCAATGTAAACATTCAGTACTTC
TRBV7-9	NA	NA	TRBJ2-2	CASSTGTMNTGELFF	TGTGCCAGCAGCACCGGGACAATGAACACCGGGGAGCTGTTTTTT
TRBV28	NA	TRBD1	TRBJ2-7	CASSLTGSYEQYF	TGTGCCAGCAGCTTGACAGGGTCCTACGAGCAGTACTTC
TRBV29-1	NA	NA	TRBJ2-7	CSVAGPAYEQYF	TGCAGCGTGGCGGGACCGGCCTACGAGCAGTACTTC